The T cell receptor (beta chain) under discussion was sequenced for a study of blood T cell repertoires in COVID-19. Overall study context: Collection of acute and convalescent COVID-19 samples took place in the United States, Italy and Spain.

This CDR3 is 14 amino acids long. Trimming took off 5 bases at V and 2 bases at J, with 7 bases between the two ends. Germline loops: CDR1 MDHEN, CDR2 SYDVKM. Authors' processing steps: Amplified reference gene primers provided the basis for estimating nucleated cell counts. Using immunoSEQ multiplex PCR, the repertoire was profiled, and TCRdb retains in-frame clones only, with some absent. V and J calls and clone size are those listed in that table; D and trimming were worked out from the DNA. The sample records roughly 70,000 clones, 86% being singletons. The sequencing input was peripheral blood. This clonotype originated in a man in his forties or fifties with active COVID-19. The chain carries TRBV28 and TRBJ1-6, with D possibly matching TRBD1 (5 bases). CDR3 bases: TGTGCCAGCAGTACAGGACCCTATAATTCACCCCTCCACTTT. Translation: CASSTGPYNSPLHF.